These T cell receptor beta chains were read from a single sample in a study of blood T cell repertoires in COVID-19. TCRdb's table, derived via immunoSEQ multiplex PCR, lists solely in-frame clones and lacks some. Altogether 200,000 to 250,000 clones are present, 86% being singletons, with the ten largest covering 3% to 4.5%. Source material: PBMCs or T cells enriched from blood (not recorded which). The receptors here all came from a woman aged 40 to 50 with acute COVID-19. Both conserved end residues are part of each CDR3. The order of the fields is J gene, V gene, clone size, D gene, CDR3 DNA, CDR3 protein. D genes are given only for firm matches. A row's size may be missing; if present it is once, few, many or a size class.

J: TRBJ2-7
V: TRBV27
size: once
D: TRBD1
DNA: TGTGCCAGCAGTTATGGGACAGGGGGCGGGGAGCAGTACTTC
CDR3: CASSYGTGGGEQYF

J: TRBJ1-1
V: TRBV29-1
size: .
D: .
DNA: TGCAGCGCCGAAGGGGACACTGAAGCTTTCTTT
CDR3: CSAEGDTEAFF

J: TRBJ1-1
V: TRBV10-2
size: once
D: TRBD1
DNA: TGCGCCAGCAGTGACCTGGCCCGACAGGGCGATCTCGTAGCTTTCTTT
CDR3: CASSDLARQGDLVAFF

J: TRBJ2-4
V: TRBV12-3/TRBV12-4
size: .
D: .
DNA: TGTGCCAGCACCGAGGGCAACATTCAGTACTTC
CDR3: CASTEGNIQYF

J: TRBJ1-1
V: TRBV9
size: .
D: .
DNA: TGTGCCAGCAGCCTCGGGAGGAACACTGAAGCTTTCTTT
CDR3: CASSLGRNTEAFF

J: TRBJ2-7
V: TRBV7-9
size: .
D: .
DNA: TGTGCCAGCAGCCCCCCCAGGACAGCAGCCTACGAGCAGTACTTC
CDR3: CASSPPRTAAYEQYF

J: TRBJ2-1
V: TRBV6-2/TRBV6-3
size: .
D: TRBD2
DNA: TGTGCCAGCAGTTGGAGAGGACTAGCGGTTCGGGAGCAGTTCTTC
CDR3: CASSWRGLAVREQFF

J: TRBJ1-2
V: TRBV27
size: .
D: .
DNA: TGTGCCAGCAGTTTAAATAGGGGCTCTAACTATGGCTACACCTTC
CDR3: CASSLNRGSNYGYTF

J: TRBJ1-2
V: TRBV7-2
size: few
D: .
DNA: TGTGCCAGCAGCTTAGGGTCGGTGTGGCAGGGCGATGGCTACACCTTC
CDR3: CASSLGSVWQGDGYTF

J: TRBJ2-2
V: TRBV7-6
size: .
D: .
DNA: TGTGCCAGCACCAGCCGGACTAATACGAACACCGGGGAGCTGTTTTTT
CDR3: CASTSRTNTNTGELFF

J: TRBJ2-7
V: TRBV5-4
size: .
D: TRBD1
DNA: TGTGCCAGCAGCGCACAGGGGGCGCTTTCCCTGAAGGAGCAGTACTTC
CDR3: CASSAQGALSLKEQYF

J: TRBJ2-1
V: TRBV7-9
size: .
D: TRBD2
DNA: TGTGCCAGCATAAAGGAGGTAGCGGGAGGTAATGAGCAGTTCTTC
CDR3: CASIKEVAGGNEQFF

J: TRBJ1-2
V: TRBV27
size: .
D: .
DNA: TGTGCCAGCAGTCCCCGAGGACAGCAAACCTATGGCTACACCTTC
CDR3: CASSPRGQQTYGYTF

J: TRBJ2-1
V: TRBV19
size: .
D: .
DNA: TGTGCCAGTAGTCTTCGGGGAGGTGAGCAGTTCTTC
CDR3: CASSLRGGEQFF

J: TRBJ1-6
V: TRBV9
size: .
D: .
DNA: TGTGCCAGCAGCGTAAAAGGGGCGAACTCACCCCTCCACTTT
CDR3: CASSVKGANSPLHF

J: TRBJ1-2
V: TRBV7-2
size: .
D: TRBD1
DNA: TGTGCCAGCAGCTTAGGCCCCCTACAGGGGCCTTCCTATGGCTACACCTTC
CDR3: CASSLGPLQGPSYGYTF

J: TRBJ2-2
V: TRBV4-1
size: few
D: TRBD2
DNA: TGCGCCAGCAGCCAAGCCGGGACTAGGCCCGGGGAGCTGTTTTTT
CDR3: CASSQAGTRPGELFF

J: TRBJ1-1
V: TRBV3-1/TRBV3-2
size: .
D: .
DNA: TGTGCCAGCAGCCACAGGGACACTGAAGCTTTCTTT
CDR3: CASSHRDTEAFF

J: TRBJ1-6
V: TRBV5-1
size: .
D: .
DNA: TGCGCCAGCAGCTTGCAACAGGCCTCGAATTCACCCCTCCACTTT
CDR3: CASSLQQASNSPLHF

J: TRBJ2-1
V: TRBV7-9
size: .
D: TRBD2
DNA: TGTGCCAGCAGCTCGGGACTAGTCGATGAGCAGTTCTTC
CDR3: CASSSGLVDEQFF

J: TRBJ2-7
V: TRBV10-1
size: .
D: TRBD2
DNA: TGCGCCAGCAGTGAGTCGACTTGGCGGGAGACAGATTACGAGCAGTACTTC
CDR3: CASSESTWRETDYEQYF

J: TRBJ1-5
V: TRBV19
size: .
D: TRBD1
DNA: TGTGCCAGTAGTACTAGGACAGGGGATAGCAATCAGCCCCAGCATTTT
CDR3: CASSTRTGDSNQPQHF

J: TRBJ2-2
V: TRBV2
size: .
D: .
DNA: TGTGCCAGCAGGGTCTCGGGGAACGGGGAGCTGTTTTTT
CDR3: CASRVSGNGELFF

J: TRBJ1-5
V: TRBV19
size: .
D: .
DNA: TGTGCCAGTAATCAGGGGTGGCTTCAGCCCCAGCATTTT
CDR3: CASNQGWLQPQHF

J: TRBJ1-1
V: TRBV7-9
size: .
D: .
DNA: TGTGCCAGCAGCTTACCCAGGCAAGGGAGCGGGCTGGTGGGGACTGAAGCTTTCTTT
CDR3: CASSLPRQGSGLVGTEAFF

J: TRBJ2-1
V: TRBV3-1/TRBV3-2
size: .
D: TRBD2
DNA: TGTGCCAGCAGCCTTCCGGGACTAGCGTCGAATGAGCAGTTCTTC
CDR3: CASSLPGLASNEQFF

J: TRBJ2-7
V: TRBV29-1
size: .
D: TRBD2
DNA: TGCAGCGTTGGGTCGGGGGGTTCCTACGAGCAGTACTTC
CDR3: CSVGSGGSYEQYF

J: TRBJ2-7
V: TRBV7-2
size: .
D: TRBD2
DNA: TGTGCCAGCAGTCTGATTAGCGGGAGTTACGAGCAGTACTTC
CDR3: CASSLISGSYEQYF

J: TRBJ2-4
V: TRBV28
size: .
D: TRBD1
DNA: TGTGCCAGCAGCCTGACGGACAGGGATAAAAACATTCAGTACTTC
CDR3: CASSLTDRDKNIQYF

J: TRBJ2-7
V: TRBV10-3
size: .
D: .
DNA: TGTGCCATCAGTGCTAAGACTGGAGCGACCTCCTACGAGCAGTACTTC
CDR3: CAISAKTGATSYEQYF

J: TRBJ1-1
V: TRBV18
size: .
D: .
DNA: TGTGCCAGCTCACCAAGTTGGGAGGGGACTGAAGCTTTCTTT
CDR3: CASSPSWEGTEAFF

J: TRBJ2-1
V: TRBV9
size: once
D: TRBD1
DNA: TGTGCCAGCAGCGTAGGGGACAGGGGTTACAATGAGCAGTTCTTC
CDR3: CASSVGDRGYNEQFF

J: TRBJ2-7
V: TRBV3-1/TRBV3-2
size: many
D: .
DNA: TGTGCCAGCAGCCCCTCTGGCGGAAGCGAGCAGTACTTC
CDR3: CASSPSGGSEQYF

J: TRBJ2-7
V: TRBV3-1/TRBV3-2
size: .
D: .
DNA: TGTGCCAGCAGCCCGCAAGAGGGTACCCACGAGCAGTACTTC
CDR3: CASSPQEGTHEQYF

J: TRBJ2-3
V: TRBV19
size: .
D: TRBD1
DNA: TGTGCCAGTAGTACCATCCGGACAGGGGCGGGAGATACGCAGTATTTT
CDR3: CASSTIRTGAGDTQYF

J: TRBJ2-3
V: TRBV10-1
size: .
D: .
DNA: TGCGCCAGCAGTGATCTACAGGGAAACACAGATACGCAGTATTTT
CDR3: CASSDLQGNTDTQYF

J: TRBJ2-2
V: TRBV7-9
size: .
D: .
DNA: TGTGCCAGCAGGTCAGGGGGGTTCGGGCTAGTCGCTGGCACCGGGGAGCTGTTTTTT
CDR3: CASRSGGFGLVAGTGELFF

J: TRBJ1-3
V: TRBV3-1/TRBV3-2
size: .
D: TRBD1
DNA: TGTGCCAGCAGCCAGACAGGGTCTGGAAACACCATATATTTT
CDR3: CASSQTGSGNTIYF

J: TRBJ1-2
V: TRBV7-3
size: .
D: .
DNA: TGTGCCAGCAGCTTAAGCGGGAGGGGTGGGAGCTATGGCTACACCTTC
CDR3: CASSLSGRGGSYGYTF

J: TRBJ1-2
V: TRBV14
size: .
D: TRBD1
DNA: TGTGCCAGCAGCCGCCAAGGCTTACAGGGGACTAACTATGGCTACACCTTC
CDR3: CASSRQGLQGTNYGYTF

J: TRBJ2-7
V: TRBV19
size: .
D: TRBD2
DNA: TGTGCCAGTAGTATAGGGACTAGCGGGATCTACGAGCAGTACTTC
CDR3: CASSIGTSGIYEQYF

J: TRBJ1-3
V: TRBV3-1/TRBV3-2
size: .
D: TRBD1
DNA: TGTGCCAGCAGCCAATCCGGTCGACAGGGTTGGGGCTCTGGAAACACCATATATTTT
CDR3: CASSQSGRQGWGSGNTIYF

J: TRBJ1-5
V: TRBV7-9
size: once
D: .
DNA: TGTGCCAGCAGCTTGATCGGAGGAGGCAATCAGCCCCAGCATTTT
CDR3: CASSLIGGGNQPQHF

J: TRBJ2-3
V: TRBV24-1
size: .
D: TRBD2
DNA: TGTGCCACCAGTAATAGCGGGAGGGCCCGCACAGATACGCAGTATTTT
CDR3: CATSNSGRARTDTQYF

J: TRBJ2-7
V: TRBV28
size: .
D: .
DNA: TGTGCCAGCACAGGGTTCTACGAGCAGTACTTC
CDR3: CASTGFYEQYF